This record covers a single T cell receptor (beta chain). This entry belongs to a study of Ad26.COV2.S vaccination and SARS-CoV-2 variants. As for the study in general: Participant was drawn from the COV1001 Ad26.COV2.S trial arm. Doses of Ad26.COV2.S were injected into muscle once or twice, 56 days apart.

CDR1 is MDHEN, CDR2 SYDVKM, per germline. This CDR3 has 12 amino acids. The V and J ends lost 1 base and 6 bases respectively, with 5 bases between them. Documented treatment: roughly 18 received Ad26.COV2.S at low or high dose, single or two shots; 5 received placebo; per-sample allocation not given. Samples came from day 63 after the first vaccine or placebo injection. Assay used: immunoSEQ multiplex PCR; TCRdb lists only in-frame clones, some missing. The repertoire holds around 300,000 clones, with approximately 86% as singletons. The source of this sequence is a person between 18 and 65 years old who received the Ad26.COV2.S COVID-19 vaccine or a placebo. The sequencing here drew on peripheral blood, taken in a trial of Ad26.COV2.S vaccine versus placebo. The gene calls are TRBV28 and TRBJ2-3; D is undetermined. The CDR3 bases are TGTGCCAGCAGTTTATTGTCCGATACGCAGTATTTT. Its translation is CASSLLSDTQYF.